The present entry profiles one T cell receptor (beta chain) with its context. This sample is drawn from a study of blood T cell repertoires in COVID-19. Sequenced by immunoSEQ multiplex PCR; TCRdb stores in-frame clones only, minus some. The repertoire holds roughly 53,000 clones, with 65% to 85% as singletons. The CDR3 runs to 14 residues. Per the germline V gene, CDR1 is SGHTA and CDR2 is FQGNSA. With V trimmed by 3 bases and J by 6 bases, 7 bases remained unmatched. This receptor was obtained from a man aged 65 to 85 with active or convalescent COVID-19. The chain uses TRBV7-2 and TRBJ1-1, with 7 bases matching TRBD1. Sequencing was performed on peripheral blood. CDR3 sequence: CASSFRGRISEAFF. CDR3 in DNA: TGTGCCAGCAGCTTCAGGGGGAGAATCTCTGAAGCTTTCTTT.